A selection of T cell receptor beta chains follows, all from one sample in a study of OX40 agonist ivuxolimab in advanced cancers. The assay was immunoSEQ multiplex PCR, and TCRdb's table has in-frame clones only and misses some. The data show 45,000 or so clones, roughly 86% seen once. The sample in question was CD4+ or CD8+ T cells sorted from blood, obtained in a trial of the OX40 agonist ivuxolimab. Receptor source: an adult with an advanced solid tumor such as melanoma, head and neck, liver or kidney cancer. Each CDR3 is given with its conserved first and last residue. Each record gives: clone size, D gene, V gene, J gene, CDR3 protein, CDR3 DNA. The D gene is left open where the match is weak. Clone size appears in some rows only: once, few, many, or a class for an expanded clone.

size: NA; D: NA; V: TRBV15; J: TRBJ2-5; CDR3: CATSRFRGGETQYF; DNA: TGTGCCACCAGCAGATTTAGGGGGGGAGAGACCCAGTACTTC
size: NA; D: TRBD2; V: TRBV7-2; J: TRBJ2-1; CDR3: CASSLALAGGNEQFF; DNA: TGTGCCAGCAGCTTAGCGTTGGCGGGGGGGAATGAGCAGTTCTTC
size: NA; D: NA; V: TRBV27; J: TRBJ2-3; CDR3: CASSPNHSPDTQYF; DNA: TGTGCCAGCTCTCCTAACCACTCCCCAGATACGCAGTATTTT
size: NA; D: NA; V: TRBV28; J: TRBJ2-7; CDR3: CASSPSTYEQYF; DNA: TGTGCCAGCAGCCCATCAACCTACGAGCAGTACTTC
size: once; D: NA; V: TRBV6-4; J: TRBJ1-1; CDR3: CASSNRENTEAFF; DNA: TGTGCCAGCAGTAACAGGGAGAACACTGAAGCTTTCTTT
size: NA; D: NA; V: TRBV11-1; J: TRBJ1-4; CDR3: CASSQGGTLEKLFF; DNA: TGTGCCAGCAGCCAAGGGGGTACTCTTGAAAAACTGTTTTTT
size: NA; D: NA; V: TRBV30; J: TRBJ1-1; CDR3: CAWSKGRTRTEAFF; DNA: TGTGCCTGGAGTAAGGGACGGACTCGGACTGAAGCTTTCTTT
size: NA; D: NA; V: TRBV28; J: TRBJ1-3; CDR3: CASSSNFFSGNTIYF; DNA: TGTGCCAGCAGTTCCAATTTCTTCTCTGGAAACACCATATATTTT
size: once; D: NA; V: TRBV6-1; J: TRBJ2-1; CDR3: CASCRVLYNEQFF; DNA: TGTGCCAGCTGCAGGGTACTTTACAATGAGCAGTTCTTC
size: NA; D: NA; V: TRBV18; J: TRBJ2-3; CDR3: CASSPSGPSTDTQYF; DNA: TGTGCCAGCTCACCAAGCGGACCTAGCACAGATACGCAGTATTTT
size: NA; D: NA; V: TRBV5-1; J: TRBJ2-5; CDR3: CASKRETEGKTQYF; DNA: TGCGCCAGCAAGAGGGAGACAGAAGGGAAGACCCAGTACTTC
size: NA; D: NA; V: TRBV6-1; J: TRBJ1-5; CDR3: CASMRGLNQPQHF; DNA: TGTGCCAGCATGCGGGGGTTAAATCAGCCCCAGCATTTT
size: NA; D: NA; V: TRBV29-1; J: TRBJ1-1; CDR3: CSVAPQGSTEAFF; DNA: TGCAGCGTTGCGCCACAGGGAAGCACTGAAGCTTTCTTT
size: NA; D: NA; V: TRBV29-1; J: TRBJ2-3; CDR3: CSVVQGSDTQYF; DNA: TGCAGCGTTGTGCAGGGGTCAGATACGCAGTATTTT
size: NA; D: NA; V: TRBV15; J: TRBJ1-4; CDR3: CATSTSRKIGELFF; DNA: TGTGCCACCAGCACATCCCGAAAAATCGGTGAACTGTTTTTT
size: NA; D: TRBD2; V: TRBV11-2; J: TRBJ2-1; CDR3: CASSKNGGGMQFF; DNA: TGTGCCAGCAGCAAAAATGGCGGGGGGATGCAGTTCTTC
size: NA; D: TRBD2; V: TRBV7-3; J: TRBJ2-1; CDR3: CASSPNGGRLNEQFF; DNA: TGTGCCAGCAGCCCGAATGGCGGGAGATTGAATGAGCAGTTCTTC
size: NA; D: NA; V: TRBV19; J: TRBJ1-2; CDR3: CASRPLAGSGKDGYTF; DNA: TGTGCCAGTAGACCCCTTGCGGGAAGTGGGAAGGATGGCTACACCTTC
size: NA; D: TRBD2; V: TRBV27; J: TRBJ2-3; CDR3: CASRLAGITDTQYF; DNA: TGTGCCAGCAGACTAGCGGGGATCACAGATACGCAGTATTTT
size: NA; D: NA; V: TRBV4-3; J: TRBJ1-4; CDR3: CASSQEGDVFF; DNA: TGCGCCAGCAGCCAAGAGGGGGACGTGTTTTTT
size: NA; D: NA; V: TRBV5-4; J: TRBJ2-7; CDR3: CASSRAGSYEQYF; DNA: TGTGCCAGCAGCCGGGCCGGTTCCTACGAGCAGTACTTC
size: NA; D: NA; V: TRBV7-2; J: TRBJ2-7; CDR3: CASSFRHLYEQYF; DNA: TGTGCCAGCAGCTTTAGACACCTCTACGAGCAGTACTTC
size: NA; D: NA; V: TRBV19; J: TRBJ2-7; CDR3: CASSTTLGVISYEQYF; DNA: TGTGCCAGTAGTACCACGCTTGGGGTGATATCCTACGAGCAGTACTTC
size: NA; D: NA; V: TRBV6-5; J: TRBJ2-5; CDR3: CASSQEETQYF; DNA: TGTGCCAGCTCCCAAGAGGAGACCCAGTACTTC
size: NA; D: TRBD1; V: TRBV6-6; J: TRBJ1-2; CDR3: CASSYLSRDRLYGYTF; DNA: TGTGCCAGCAGTTACTTATCCCGGGACAGACTCTATGGCTACACCTTC
size: NA; D: TRBD1; V: TRBV5-1; J: TRBJ1-1; CDR3: CASSPFQGAGEAFF; DNA: TGCGCCAGCAGCCCATTTCAGGGGGCGGGTGAAGCTTTCTTT
size: NA; D: TRBD2; V: TRBV19; J: TRBJ2-1; CDR3: CASFDPGLDNEQFF; DNA: TGTGCCAGCTTTGATCCGGGACTAGACAATGAGCAGTTCTTC
size: NA; D: NA; V: TRBV5-8; J: TRBJ2-1; CDR3: CASSRTSGSYNEQFF; DNA: TGTGCCAGCAGCCGTACATCAGGCTCCTACAATGAGCAGTTCTTC
size: NA; D: TRBD1; V: TRBV19; J: TRBJ2-2; CDR3: CASMQGVNTGELFF; DNA: TGTGCCAGTATGCAGGGGGTGAACACCGGGGAGCTGTTTTTT
size: few; D: NA; V: TRBV5-1; J: TRBJ1-1; CDR3: CASRLTGPTEAFF; DNA: TGCGCCAGTAGACTAACAGGGCCTACTGAAGCTTTCTTT
size: NA; D: NA; V: TRBV21-1; J: TRBJ2-7; CDR3: CASRIFRGRDRPYEQYF; DNA: TGTGCCAGCAGAATATTCCGCGGGCGGGACCGACCCTACGAGCAGTACTTC